One and the same sample provided the 21 T cell receptor beta chains below, sequenced in a study of cytomegalovirus exposure and HLA in healthy donors. Use of 60 Vbeta and 13 Jbeta primers characterized the PCR. Some clones are missing from TCRdb's copy, which holds only in-frame ones; the method was immunoSEQ multiplex PCR. Of roughly 140,000 clones listed, roughly 84% are singletons. Sequencing used PBMCs. The receptors here all came from a woman younger than 35 in good health and CMV-seronegative.

This chain uses TRBV4-1 with TRBJ2-3; tentatively, D is TRBD2 (5 bases). The germline gives CDR1 MGHRA, CDR2 YSYEKL. Trimming shortened V by 3 bases and J by 0 bases, and 10 bases separated the two germline ends. This CDR3 region has 15 residues. The CDR3 here is CASSQLGLSTDTQYF. The CDR3 coding sequence is TGCGCCAGCAGCCAGCTAGGACTGAGCACAGATACGCAGTATTTT.

The gene calls are TRBV10-3 and TRBJ1-5, with a weak D call TRBD1 (5 bases). The CDR3 extends over 14 amino acids. The germline V and J ends were trimmed by 11 bases and 4 bases, with 18 bases remaining between them. CDR1 is ENHRY, CDR2 SYGVKD, per germline. CDR3 nucleotides: TGTGCCGCCAGGGCCGGGTTGTTGAATCAGCCCCAGCATTTT. It codes for CAARAGLLNQPQHF.

This clone occurred a few times. V usage is TRBV19 and J usage is TRBJ2-7; D is undetermined. The CDR3 sequence is 14 residues long. Trimming removed 3 bases at V and 6 bases at J, with 15 bases between. Germline CDR1 is LNHDA and CDR2 is SQIVND (reference sequence). The CDR3 reads CASSISGYRSEQYF. CDR3 nucleotides: TGTGCCAGTAGTATTTCCGGGTATCGATCCGAGCAGTACTTC.

The J gene is TRBJ2-3, the V gene TRBV4-3; 8 positions match TRBD2. Germline loops: CDR1 LGHNA, CDR2 YSLEER. Trimming at V came to 0 bases and at J to 5 bases, leaving 4 bases not matched to a gene. The CDR3 contains 15 residues. The CDR3 nucleotides read TGCGCCAGCAGCCAAGAACCAAGCGGGGGAGATACGCAGTATTTT. Residues: CASSQEPSGGDTQYF.

On this clone: Germline is not matched at one junction end, which may reflect a read error. The J gene is TRBJ1-5, the V gene TRBV7-9; a possible D gene is TRBD1 (6 bases). Germline CDR1 and CDR2: SEHNR and FQNEAQ (reference sequence). The CDR3 totals 16 residues. The CDR3 DNA reads as TGTTCCAGCAGCTTAGACAGGACAATTAGCAATCAGCCCCAGCATTTT. Protein sequence: CSSSLDRTISNQPQHF.

The chain combines TRBV7-9 with TRBJ1-2; 12 bases are shared with TRBD1. The germline V gene has CDR1 SEHNR and CDR2 FQNEAQ (reference sequence). This CDR3 comprises 17 residues. Trimming cost V 10 bases and J 4 bases; bases outside gene matches: 16. The CDR3 protein is CATELRDRGHGSYGYTF. The CDR3 DNA reads TGTGCCACCGAATTACGGGACAGGGGGCATGGAAGCTATGGCTACACCTTC. The full variable domain, with the rest looked up from reference TRBV7-9 and TRBJ1-2, is DTGVSQNPRHKITKRGQNVTFRCDPISEHNRLYWYRQTLGQGPEFLTYFQNEAQLEKSRLLSDRFSAERPKGSFSTLEIQRTEQGDSAMYLCATELRDRGHGSYGYTFGSGTRLTVV.

V and J are TRBV6-6 and TRBJ2-1; 10 positions agree with TRBD2. Germline CDR1 and CDR2: MNHNY and SVGAGI (reference sequence). The CDR3 has 16 residues. Losses at the gene ends were 0 bases for V and 3 bases for J; bases not matched to a gene: 2. Here the CDR3 reads CASSYSGTSVYNEQFF. The DNA of the CDR3 is TGTGCCAGCAGTTACTCCGGGACTAGCGTCTACAATGAGCAGTTCTTC.

CDR3 protein: CASSPSTGGRGYTF. The CDR3 DNA reads as TGCGCCAGCAGCCCCTCGACAGGGGGACGTGGCTACACCTTC. V and J are TRBV5-1 and TRBJ1-2; 9 positions match TRBD1. Germline V gives CDR1 SGHRS, CDR2 YFSETQ. After removal of 4 bases from V and 7 bases from J, the junction contained 8 bases not matched to a gene. The CDR3 extends over 14 amino acids. The complete variable domain, with remaining parts taken from reference TRBV5-1 and TRBJ1-2, reads KAGVTQTPRYLIKTRGQQVTLSCSPISGHRSVSWYQQTPGQGLQFLFEYFSETQRNKGNFPGRFSGRQFSNSRSEMNVSTLELGDSALYLCASSPSTGGRGYTFGSGTRLTVV.

CDR3 protein: CASSFRGRNEQFF. The DNA of the CDR3 is TGTGCCAGCAGCTTTAGAGGGAGAAATGAGCAGTTCTTC. The V and J genes are TRBV5-8 and TRBJ2-1, with a tentative D call TRBD2 (5 bases). This CDR3 has 13 residues. Germline V gives CDR1 SGHTS, CDR2 YDEGEE. Trimming stripped 2 bases from V and 7 bases from J, with 10 bases between.

The V call is TRBV9, the J call TRBJ1-2; D is unresolved. The CDR3 length is 15 residues. The V and J ends lost 3 bases and 7 bases respectively, with 19 bases between them. CDR1 SGDLS and CDR2 YYNGEE come from the germline V gene. The CDR3 region has the DNA TGTGCCAGCAGCGCTGCGGGTGCCGGGATGGGTGGCTACACCTTC. Amino acid sequence: CASSAAGAGMGGYTF.

Turning to this clone: Other DNA sequences from this sample encode an identical CDR3 as well. V is TRBV6-5 and J is TRBJ2-5; D is perhaps TRBD1 (6 bases). Trimming took 5 bases from V and 2 from J, leaving 9 bases between them. The CDR3 is 13 amino acids. Germline V gene data show CDR1 as MNHEY and CDR2 as SVGAGI. CDR3: CASSPDSQETQYF. In DNA form, the CDR3 reads TGTGCCAGCAGTCCGGACAGTCAAGAGACCCAGTACTTC.

The chain is built from TRBV27 and TRBJ2-1, with 7 bases identical to TRBD2. CDR1 and CDR2 (germline): MNHEY, SMNVEV (reference sequence). The junction had 3 bases not matched to a gene; V was cut back by 1 base and J by 3 bases. The CDR3 is made up of 15 amino acids. The CDR3 DNA reads TGTGCCAGCAGTTTATTAAGCGGGAACTACAATGAGCAGTTCTTC. Translation: CASSLLSGNYNEQFF.

In DNA form, the CDR3 reads TGCGCCAGCAGCCAAGATACAGGGGTGGGGCAGCCCCAGCATTTT. It specifies CASSQDTGVGQPQHF. This chain links TRBV4-3 with TRBJ1-5; the match to TRBD1 covers 7 bases. From germline, CDR1 is LGHNA and CDR2 YSLEER. Trimming at V came to 0 bases and at J to 7 bases, leaving 6 bases not matched to a gene. The CDR3 has 15 residues.

J is TRBJ1-2 and V is TRBV4-3; 12 bases match TRBD1. The CDR3 is 16 amino acids. Per the germline V gene, CDR1 is LGHNA and CDR2 is YSLEER. J gave up 7 bases and V 5 bases, and 11 bases lay outside the gene matches. The CDR3 bases are TGCGCCAGCAGCTACCGGGACAGGGGGCGAATTTCTGGCTACACCTTC. Translated: CASSYRDRGRISGYTF.

This chain connects TRBV2 to TRBJ1-5, with unresolved D. Germline-derived CDR1 and CDR2 are SNHLY and FYNNEI. This CDR3 has 16 residues. Between the trimmed V and J ends, which lost 1 base and 2 bases, there was a span of 12 bases. The CDR3 sequence: CASSEVPLSGNQPQHF. Here the CDR3 DNA reads TGTGCCAGCAGTGAAGTCCCACTCTCCGGCAATCAGCCCCAGCATTTT.

This clone showed up just once. The rearrangement joins TRBV11-3 to TRBJ2-1, with D hard to call. The CDR3 length is 14 residues. Per the germline V gene, CDR1 is SGHNT and CDR2 is YENEEA. The V and J ends lost 1 base and 4 bases respectively, with 8 bases between them. CDR3 sequence reads: CASSLGQAYNEQFF. CDR3 nucleotides: TGTGCCAGCAGCTTAGGGCAGGCGTACAATGAGCAGTTCTTC. Looking up the rest from reference TRBV11-3 and TRBJ2-1 gives the full variable domain: EAGVVQSPRYKIIEKKQPVAFWCNPISGHNTLYWYLQNLGQGPELLIRYENEEAVDDSQLPKDRFSAERLKGVDSTLKIQPAELGDSAVYLCASSLGQAYNEQFFGPGTRLTVL.

J is TRBJ2-7 and V is TRBV10-3; TRBD2 might be the D (5 bases). Trimming cost V 4 bases and J 12 bases, with 16 bases left between them. The CDR3 sequence is 12 residues long. Germline CDR1 ENHRY, CDR2 SYGVKD. The CDR3 sequence is CAISGFGLDLYF. The CDR3 nucleotides are TGTGCCATCAGTGGTTTCGGACTTGACCTGTACTTC.

The chain has TRBV4-1 and TRBJ2-7; TRBD1 agrees at 7 bases. The CDR3 spans 13 residues. From germline, CDR1 is MGHRA and CDR2 YSYEKL. Trimming took 5 bases from V and 8 from J; bases not matched to a gene: 9. CDR3 in amino acids: CASSFGQVEKQYF. In DNA form, the CDR3 reads TGCGCCAGCAGCTTTGGACAGGTCGAAAAGCAGTACTTC.

The chain joins TRBV6-6 to TRBJ1-3, with 8 positions matching TRBD1. The germline V gene has CDR1 MNHNY and CDR2 SVGAGI (reference sequence). V lost 4 bases, J lost 2 bases, and 1 base stayed unmatched. The CDR3 consists of 14 residues. The CDR3 sequence: CASSLQGAGNTIYF. As DNA, the CDR3 is TGTGCCAGCAGTTTACAGGGGGCTGGAAACACCATATATTTT.

The V gene is TRBV2, the J gene TRBJ2-7; TRBD1 aligns across 8 bases. J lost 3 bases, V lost 6 bases, and 10 bases had no gene match. CDR3 size: 15 residues. CDR1 SNHLY and CDR2 FYNNEI come from the germline V gene. The CDR3 DNA reads as TGTGCCAGCAGAGGCCGGACAGGGAGTGTCTACGAGCAGTACTTC. Translated: CASRGRTGSVYEQYF.

The chain carries TRBV13 and TRBJ2-5, with 10 positions matching TRBD2. The CDR3 sequence is 15 residues long. Germline-derived CDR1 and CDR2 are PRHDT and FYEKMQ (reference sequence). The trim removed 2 bases at V and 3 bases at J, leaving 3 bases unmatched. The CDR3 is CASSLLAGAEETQYF. CDR3 DNA sequence: TGTGCCAGCAGCTTACTAGCGGGGGCGGAAGAGACCCAGTACTTC.